The 22 T cell receptor beta chains below come from one sample, sequenced in a study of blood T cell repertoires in COVID-19. Libraries were prepared by immunoSEQ multiplex PCR; TCRdb keeps only in-frame clonotypes and omits some of them. The table records some 330,000 clones, approximately 90% of them present only once. Sequenced material: peripheral blood. Receptors were obtained from a woman between 50 and 59 years old with active or convalescent COVID-19.

This clone has a handful of counts. This sequence joins TRBV28 and TRBJ1-2; unclear D gene. CDR1 is MDHEN and CDR2 is SYDVKM in the germline V gene. Trimming removed 6 bases from V and 8 bases from J, with 16 bases in between. CDR3 length: 13 residues. The CDR3 DNA follows: TGTGCCAGCAGCACCCTTAACAGATGGGGCTACACCTTC. Translation gives CASSTLNRWGYTF.

This clone has just a few counts. The J gene is TRBJ1-4, the V gene TRBV12-3 or TRBV12-4, with 7 bases matching TRBD1. The CDR3 has 13 amino acids. After removal of 4 bases from V and 10 bases from J, the junction contained 6 bases not matched to a gene. CDR3 nucleotide sequence: TGTGCCAGCAGTTCGACAGGGCGGCCAAAACTGTTTTTT. Translated, it gives CASSSTGRPKLFF.

A single count supports this clone. The chain carries TRBV27 and TRBJ2-3, with TRBD2 matching 7 bases. From germline, CDR1 is MNHEY and CDR2 SMNVEV (reference sequence). Trimming took 1 base from V and 1 from J; bases not matched to a gene: 5. This CDR3 has 16 amino acids. DNA for the CDR3: TGTGCCAGCAGTTTATTCGGGCTAGCGGGCACAGATACGCAGTATTTT. It specifies CASSLFGLAGTDTQYF.

This chain links TRBV9 with TRBJ2-3, with a tentative D call TRBD2 (6 bases). Germline loops: CDR1 SGDLS, CDR2 YYNGEE. Trimming took 5 bases from V and 3 from J, leaving 16 bases between them. CDR3 size: 15 residues. In DNA form, the CDR3 reads TGTGCCAGCAGTTCACGAGGAGGGAGGACAGATACGCAGTATTTT. This codes for CASSSRGGRTDTQYF.

This clone appeared a few times. The J gene is TRBJ1-4, the V gene TRBV4-2; TRBD1 matches 8 bases. CDR3 size: 14 residues. The germline V gene has CDR1 LGHNA and CDR2 YNFKEQ. Unmatched junction bases numbered 3, after V lost 4 bases and J lost 5 bases. This chain's CDR3 is CASSLQGVNEKLFF. As DNA, the CDR3 is TGTGCCAGCAGCCTACAGGGGGTAAATGAAAAACTGTTTTTT.

The chain couples TRBV19 to TRBJ2-2; TRBD2 might be the D (5 bases). V was shortened by 3 bases and J by 0 bases, with 8 bases between the two germline ends. The CDR3 length is 15 residues. Germline CDR1 and CDR2: LNHDA and SQIVND (reference sequence). CDR3 residues: CASSMVGANTGELFF. CDR3 DNA sequence: TGTGCCAGTAGTATGGTCGGGGCGAACACCGGGGAGCTGTTTTTT.

This clone was seen a single time. This chain uses TRBV6-2 or TRBV6-3 with TRBJ2-5, with TRBD2 as a possible D gene (5 bases). The CDR3 is 15 residues long. Germline V gene lookup returns CDR1 MNHEY and CDR2 SVGEGT. V lost 4 bases to trimming and J lost 1 base, with 13 bases between them. CDR3 DNA: TGTGCCAGCAGTTTGTGGGGAGAACCCCAAGAGACCCAGTACTTC. The encoded protein is CASSLWGEPQETQYF.

The J gene is TRBJ1-4, the V gene TRBV5-4; 9 bases are shared with TRBD1. Trimming cost V 4 bases and J 8 bases; bases outside gene matches: 15. This CDR3 has 17 amino acids. Germline CDR1 reads SGHNT; CDR2 reads YYREEE (reference sequence). The CDR3 is CASSPGQGGSNREKLFF. Here the CDR3 DNA reads TGTGCCAGCAGCCCGGGACAGGGAGGATCGAATCGAGAAAAACTGTTTTTT.

This rearrangement joins TRBV30 to TRBJ1-4, with D perhaps matching TRBD1 (6 bases). The CDR3 sequence is 13 residues long. Germline V gives CDR1 GTSNPN, CDR2 SVGIG (reference sequence). V shed 3 bases and J shed 5 bases, with 10 bases lying between them. The CDR3 is CAWRTDRNEKLFF. The CDR3 DNA reads TGTGCCTGGAGAACCGACAGGAATGAAAAACTGTTTTTT.

DNA of the CDR3: TGTGCCAGCAGTCCTACAGGGGTCTCCTCCTACGAGCAGTACTTC. This codes for CASSPTGVSSYEQYF. V gene TRBV6-5 combines with J gene TRBJ2-7; 7 bases fit TRBD1. The ends lost 5 bases at V and 0 bases at J; junction bases unmatched: 7. Germline V gene data show CDR1 as MNHEY and CDR2 as SVGAGI. The CDR3 sequence is 15 residues long.

This clone occurred once. This rearrangement joins TRBV19 to TRBJ1-1; 7 positions match TRBD1. Germline V lookup: CDR1 LNHDA, CDR2 SQIVND (reference sequence). The CDR3 spans 16 residues. J gave up 7 bases and V 7 bases, and 18 bases lay outside the gene matches. This CDR3 is CASTPEGGGYGIEAFF. CDR3 DNA: TGTGCCAGTACCCCCGAAGGAGGGGGCTATGGTATTGAAGCTTTCTTT.

This chain connects TRBV6-5 to TRBJ1-2; D is possibly TRBD1 (6 bases). Trimming took off 2 bases at V and 4 bases at J, with 17 bases between the two ends. Per germline, CDR1 MNHEY and CDR2 SVGAGI. The CDR3 has 16 residues. The CDR3 spells CASSYSLRGSSYGYTF. CDR3 bases: TGTGCCAGCAGTTACAGTCTCAGGGGTAGTAGCTATGGCTACACCTTC.

The chain combines TRBV7-9 with TRBJ2-3; weak D call: TRBD2 (7 bases). Germline values: CDR1 SEHNR, CDR2 FQNEAQ (reference sequence). The germline V and J ends were trimmed by 5 bases and 1 base, with 16 bases remaining between them. The CDR3 totals 16 residues. DNA for the CDR3: TGTGCCAGCAGCCCCCTTCGCGGGGGCCGCACAGATACGCAGTATTTT. Protein sequence: CASSPLRGGRTDTQYF.

V gene TRBV28 combines with J gene TRBJ2-2, with a possible D match to TRBD2 (5 bases). This CDR3 is built from 13 residues. Germline V gene data show CDR1 as MDHEN and CDR2 as SYDVKM. Trimming pared 7 bases from V and 7 bases from J, leaving 13 bases between. The CDR3 bases are TGTGCCAGCACCAGGAGCGGTGACGGGGAGCTGTTTTTT. Residues: CASTRSGDGELFF. Full variable domain (remainder filled in from reference TRBV28 and TRBJ2-2): DVKVTQSSRYLVKRTGEKVFLECVQDMDHENMFWYRQDPGLGLRLIYFSYDVKMKEKGDIPEGYSVSREKKERFSLILESASTNQTSMYLCASTRSGDGELFFGEGSRLTVL.

About this clone: This sample includes further DNA sequences coding for the same CDR3. The genes are TRBV30 and TRBJ1-2; D gene unclear. Germline V gene lookup returns CDR1 GTSNPN and CDR2 SVGIG (reference sequence). The CDR3 runs 11 residues. V lost 0 bases, J lost 5 bases, and 4 bases lay in between. In nucleotides, the CDR3 is TGTGCCTGGAGTGTGGCTTATGGCTACACCTTC. It codes for CAWSVAYGYTF.

This rearrangement joins TRBV27 to TRBJ2-5; D is ambiguous. This CDR3 contains 11 residues. In germline, CDR1 is MNHEY, CDR2 SMNVEV (reference sequence). V was clipped by 5 bases and J by 5 bases, with 6 bases between them. CDR3 nucleotide sequence: TGTGCCAGCAGTGTTCGGGAGACCCAGTACTTC. Translating it yields CASSVRETQYF.

The chain links TRBV7-9 to TRBJ2-1, with D tentatively TRBD2 (5 bases). The CDR3 has 13 residues. The V gene's germline CDR1 is SEHNR and CDR2 FQNEAQ (reference sequence). V lost 5 bases and J lost 7, with 12 bases in between. The CDR3 DNA sequence: TGTGCCAGCAGCCGAAAGGGAGAGAATGAGCAGTTCTTC. This translates into CASSRKGENEQFF.

The genes are TRBV19 and TRBJ1-2, with 9 bases identical to TRBD1. This CDR3 region has 14 residues. V shed 5 bases and J 5 bases; nucleotides not matched to a gene: 6. Germline CDR1 LNHDA, CDR2 SQIVND (reference sequence). CDR3 DNA: TGTGCCAGTAGTCAAGGAGGGACAGGGTATGGCTACACCTTC. It translates to CASSQGGTGYGYTF.

The rearrangement uses TRBV30 and TRBJ1-1; TRBD1 is a possible D gene (5 bases). Between the trimmed V and J ends, which lost 2 bases and 2 bases, there was a span of 9 bases. Germline V gene lookup returns CDR1 GTSNPN and CDR2 SVGIG (reference sequence). The CDR3 extends over 13 amino acids. The CDR3 region is CAWSTGGNTEAFF. In nucleotides, the CDR3 is TGTGCCTGGAGTACCGGGGGTAACACTGAAGCTTTCTTT.

The V gene is TRBV19, the J gene TRBJ2-1; TRBD2 matches 10 bases. V was clipped by 3 bases and J by 5 bases; unmatched bases: 16. The CDR3 runs 19 residues. Germline assignment: CDR1 LNHDA and CDR2 SQIVND (reference sequence). CDR3 DNA: TGTGCCAGTAGTATCGGCCCACTAGCGGGGCGTAGGATTGACAATGAGCAGTTCTTC. Its translation: CASSIGPLAGRRIDNEQFF. The complete variable domain, with remaining parts taken from reference TRBV19 and TRBJ2-1, reads DGGITQSPKYLFRKEGQNVTLSCEQNLNHDAMYWYRQDPGQGLRLIYYSQIVNDFQKGDIAEGYSVSREKKESFPLTVTSAQKNPTAFYLCASSIGPLAGRRIDNEQFFGPGTRLTVL.

The rearrangement uses TRBV7-2 and TRBJ2-3; D gene unclear. This CDR3 comprises 15 residues. The germline gives CDR1 SGHTA, CDR2 FQGNSA. V was pared by 4 bases and J by 0 bases, with 11 bases between. The CDR3 DNA reads as TGTGCCAGCAGCTCCGACGGGTTGAGCACAGATACGCAGTATTTT. Translated, it gives CASSSDGLSTDTQYF.

This rearrangement joins TRBV7-2 to TRBJ2-7; possible D gene TRBD1, 5 bases. With 5 bases removed from V and 3 bases from J, the gap between germline ends came to 14 bases. The germline CDR1 and CDR2 sequences are SGHTA and FQGNSA. There are 14 residues in the CDR3. The CDR3 coding sequence is TGTGCCAGCAGCGTCGACAGATTCAGCTACGAGCAGTACTTC. This encodes CASSVDRFSYEQYF.